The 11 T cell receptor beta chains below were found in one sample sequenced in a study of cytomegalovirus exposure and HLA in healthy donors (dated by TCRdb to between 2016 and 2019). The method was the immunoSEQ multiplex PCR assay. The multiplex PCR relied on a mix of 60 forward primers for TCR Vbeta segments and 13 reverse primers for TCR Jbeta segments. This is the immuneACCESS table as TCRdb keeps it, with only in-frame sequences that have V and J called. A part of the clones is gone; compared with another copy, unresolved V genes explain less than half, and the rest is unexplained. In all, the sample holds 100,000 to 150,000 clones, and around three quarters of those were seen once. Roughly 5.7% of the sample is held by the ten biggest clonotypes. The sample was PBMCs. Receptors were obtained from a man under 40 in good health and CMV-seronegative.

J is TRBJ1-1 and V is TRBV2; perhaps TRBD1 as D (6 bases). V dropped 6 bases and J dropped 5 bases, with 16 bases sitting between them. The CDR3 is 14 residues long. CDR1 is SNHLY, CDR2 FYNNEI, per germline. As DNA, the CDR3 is TGTGCCAGCAGCACTTACAGGGCTGGGACTGAAGCTTTCTTT. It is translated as CASSTYRAGTEAFF.

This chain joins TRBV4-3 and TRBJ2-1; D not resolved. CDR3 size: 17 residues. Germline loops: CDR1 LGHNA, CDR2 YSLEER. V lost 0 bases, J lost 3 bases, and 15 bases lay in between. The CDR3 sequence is CASSQDKREFRYNEQFF. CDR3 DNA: TGCGCCAGCAGCCAAGATAAGAGAGAGTTTCGCTACAATGAGCAGTTCTTC.

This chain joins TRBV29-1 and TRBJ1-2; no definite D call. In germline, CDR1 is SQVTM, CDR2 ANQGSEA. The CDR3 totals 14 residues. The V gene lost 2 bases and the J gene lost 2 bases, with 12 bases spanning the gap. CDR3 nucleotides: TGCAGCGTTGAAACAAGCCAGGCGAACTATGGCTACACCTTC. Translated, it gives CSVETSQANYGYTF.

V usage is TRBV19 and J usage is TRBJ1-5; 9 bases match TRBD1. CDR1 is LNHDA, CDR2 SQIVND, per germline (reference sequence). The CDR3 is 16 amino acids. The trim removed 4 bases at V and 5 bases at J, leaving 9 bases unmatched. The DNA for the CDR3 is TGTGCCAGTAGTACTCCGACAGGGGGGGTGGATCAGCCCCAGCATTTT. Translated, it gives CASSTPTGGVDQPQHF.

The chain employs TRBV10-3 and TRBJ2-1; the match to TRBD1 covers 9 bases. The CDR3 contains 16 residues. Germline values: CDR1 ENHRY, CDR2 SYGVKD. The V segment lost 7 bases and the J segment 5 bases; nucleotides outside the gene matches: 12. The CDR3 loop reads CAIKTSGQGPDNEQFF. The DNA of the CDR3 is TGTGCCATCAAAACATCGGGACAGGGACCGGACAATGAGCAGTTCTTC.

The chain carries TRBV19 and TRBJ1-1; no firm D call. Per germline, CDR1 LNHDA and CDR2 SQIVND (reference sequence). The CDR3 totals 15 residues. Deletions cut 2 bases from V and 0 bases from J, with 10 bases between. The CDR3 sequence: CASSISRIMNTEAFF. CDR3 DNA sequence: TGTGCCAGTAGTATATCGAGAATAATGAACACTGAAGCTTTCTTT.

This chain's CDR3 is CATRTSGTSTDTQYF. The CDR3 DNA sequence: TGTGCCACCAGGACTAGCGGAACTAGCACAGATACGCAGTATTTT. V usage is TRBV10-3 and J usage is TRBJ2-3, with 10 bases identical to TRBD2. The germline gives CDR1 ENHRY, CDR2 SYGVKD. With V trimmed by 10 bases and J by 0 bases, 7 bases remained unmatched. CDR3 length: 15 amino acids.

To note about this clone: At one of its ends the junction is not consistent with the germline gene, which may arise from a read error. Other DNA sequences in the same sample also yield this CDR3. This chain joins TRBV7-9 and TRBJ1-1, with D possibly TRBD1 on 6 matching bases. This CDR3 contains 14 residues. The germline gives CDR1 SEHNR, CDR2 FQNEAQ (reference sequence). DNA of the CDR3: TGTGCCAGCAGCTCGTGGACAGCAAACACTGAAGCCTTCTTT. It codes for CASSSWTANTEAFF.

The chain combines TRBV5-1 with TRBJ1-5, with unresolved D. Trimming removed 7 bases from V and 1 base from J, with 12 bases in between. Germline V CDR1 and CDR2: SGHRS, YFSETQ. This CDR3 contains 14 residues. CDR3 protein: CASHEDSSNQPQHF. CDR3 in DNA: TGCGCCAGCCACGAAGACTCGAGCAATCAGCCCCAGCATTTT. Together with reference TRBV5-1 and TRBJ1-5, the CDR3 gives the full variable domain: KAGVTQTPRYLIKTRGQQVTLSCSPISGHRSVSWYQQTPGQGLQFLFEYFSETQRNKGNFPGRFSGRQFSNSRSEMNVSTLELGDSALYLCASHEDSSNQPQHFGDGTRLSIL.

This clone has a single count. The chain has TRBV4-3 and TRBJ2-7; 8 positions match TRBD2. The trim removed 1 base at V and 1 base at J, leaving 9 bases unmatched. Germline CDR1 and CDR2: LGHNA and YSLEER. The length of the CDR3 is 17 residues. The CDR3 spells CASSQAGFGGGSYEQYF. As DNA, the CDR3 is TGCGCCAGCAGCCAAGCGGGCTTCGGCGGGGGGTCCTACGAGCAGTACTTC.

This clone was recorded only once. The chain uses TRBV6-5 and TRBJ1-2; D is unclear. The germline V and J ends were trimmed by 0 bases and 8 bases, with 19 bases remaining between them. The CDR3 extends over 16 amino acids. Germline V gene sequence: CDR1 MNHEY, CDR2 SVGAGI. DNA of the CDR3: TGTGCCAGCAGTTACTCAGGCGGGAACCGTGCCACCGGCTACACCTTC. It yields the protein CASSYSGGNRATGYTF.